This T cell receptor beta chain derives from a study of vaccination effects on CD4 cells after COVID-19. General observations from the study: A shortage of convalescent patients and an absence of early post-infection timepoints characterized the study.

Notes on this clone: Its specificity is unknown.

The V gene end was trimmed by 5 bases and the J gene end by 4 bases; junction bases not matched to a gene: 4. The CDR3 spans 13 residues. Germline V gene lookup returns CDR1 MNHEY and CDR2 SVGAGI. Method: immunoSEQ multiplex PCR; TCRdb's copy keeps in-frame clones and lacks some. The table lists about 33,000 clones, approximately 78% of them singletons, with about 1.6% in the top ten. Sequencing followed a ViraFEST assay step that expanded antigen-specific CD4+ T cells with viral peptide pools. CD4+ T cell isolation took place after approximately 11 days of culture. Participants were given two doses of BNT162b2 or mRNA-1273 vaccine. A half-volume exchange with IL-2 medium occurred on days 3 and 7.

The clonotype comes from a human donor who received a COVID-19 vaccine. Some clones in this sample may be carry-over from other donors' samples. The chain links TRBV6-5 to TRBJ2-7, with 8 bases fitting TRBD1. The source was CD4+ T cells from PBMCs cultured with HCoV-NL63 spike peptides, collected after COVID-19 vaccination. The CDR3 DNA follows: TGTGCCAGCAGTCTTGACAGGGGATACGAGCAGTACGTC. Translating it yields CASSLDRGYEQYV.